Described below is a single T cell receptor beta chain sequence and its context. Clones were sequenced by immunoSEQ multiplex PCR, and TCRdb holds only the in-frame ones, with some missing. There are 60,000 to 90,000 clones in the sample; around 95% occur only once, and 0.2% to 0.3% lies in the top ten. The V and J ends lost 4 bases and 6 bases, in that order; junction bases with no gene match: 26. The CDR3 runs 20 residues. From germline, CDR1 is GTSNPN and CDR2 SVGIG (reference sequence). The data originate from a study of technical replicates of blood from several donors. This chain connects TRBV30 to TRBJ1-1; 10 nucleotides agree with TRBD1. This sequence originates from a human donor in good health. The sample taken for sequencing was T cells isolated from PBMCs. This chain's CDR3 is CAWMGSVRTGGRGAGAEAFF. In DNA, the CDR3 is TGTGCCTGGATGGGAAGTGTCCGGACAGGGGGAAGAGGGGCAGGGGCTGAAGCTTTCTTT.